Below are 25 T cell receptor beta chains sequenced from a single sample in a study of shared clonotypes between healthy human individuals. TCRdb's copy holds only in-frame clones and misses some; the assay was immunoSEQ multiplex PCR. The table includes 800,000 to 1,200,000 clones, 78% detected once. Sequencing input: memory CD4+ T cells from PBMCs. Sample subset: CD45RA-negative fraction. The receptors originated from a man in his late teens or twenties in good health. Some clones in this sample may be carry-over from other donors' samples.

This clone was observed a few times. This chain joins TRBV29-1 and TRBJ2-5; tentatively, D is TRBD2 (5 bases). The CDR3 totals 15 residues. The V and J ends lost 6 bases and 4 bases respectively, with 21 bases between them. In germline, CDR1 is SQVTM, CDR2 ANQGSEA. The CDR3 DNA sequence: TGCAGCGTGTCTTTCCGGGCTCAAGGACTAGAGACCCAGTACTTC. Residues: CSVSFRAQGLETQYF.

The chain uses TRBV5-1 and TRBJ2-7; 8 positions match TRBD2. The junction had 9 bases not matched to a gene; V was cut back by 4 bases and J by 3 bases. The CDR3 has 15 amino acids. Germline loops: CDR1 SGHRS, CDR2 YFSETQ. For the CDR3, the DNA is TGCGCCAGCAGCGGTCAGACTAGCGAAAACTACGAGCAGTACTTC. Residues: CASSGQTSENYEQYF.

The chain carries TRBV7-9 and TRBJ1-1; a weak D match, TRBD1 (5 bases). The CDR3 has 14 residues. Germline V lookup: CDR1 SEHNR, CDR2 FQNEAQ (reference sequence). V dropped 4 bases and J dropped 6 bases, with 15 bases sitting between them. The CDR3 loop is CASSSGRAIPEAFF. DNA for the CDR3: TGTGCCAGCAGCTCGGGCAGGGCGATCCCTGAAGCTTTCTTT. The full variable domain, with the rest looked up from reference TRBV7-9 and TRBJ1-1, is DTGVSQNPRHKITKRGQNVTFRCDPISEHNRLYWYRQTLGQGPEFLTYFQNEAQLEKSRLLSDRFSAERPKGSFSTLEIQRTEQGDSAMYLCASSSGRAIPEAFFGQGTRLTVV.

The chain uses TRBV5-1 and TRBJ2-1, with TRBD2 identical over 14 bases. The CDR3 length is 16 residues. In germline, CDR1 is SGHRS, CDR2 YFSETQ. The V and J ends lost 3 bases and 8 bases, in that order; junction bases with no gene match: 7. This chain's CDR3 is CASSSGLAGVTDEQFF. CDR3 nucleotides: TGCGCCAGCAGCTCGGGACTAGCGGGAGTTACCGATGAGCAGTTCTTC.

The J gene is TRBJ2-7, the V gene TRBV28, with D maybe TRBD2 (5 bases). The CDR3 length is 14 residues. Germline CDR1 is MDHEN and CDR2 is SYDVKM. V was clipped by 2 bases and J by 3 bases, with 11 bases between them. The CDR3 DNA follows: TGTGCCAGCAGTTTAGCTGGACTCCTCTACGAGCAGTACTTC. Residues: CASSLAGLLYEQYF.

The chain joins TRBV11-3 to TRBJ2-7; tentatively, D is TRBD2 (6 bases). CDR1 and CDR2 from the germline V gene are SGHNT and YENEEA. Trimming stripped 3 bases from V and 3 bases from J, with 9 bases between. CDR3 length: 13 residues. The CDR3, as DNA: TGTGCCAGCAGCTTGCGGGGAAGCTACGAGCAGTACTTC. This encodes CASSLRGSYEQYF.

This chain joins TRBV29-1 and TRBJ2-2, with TRBD1 identical over 8 bases. In germline, CDR1 is SQVTM, CDR2 ANQGSEA. The CDR3 totals 13 residues. The trim removed 8 bases at V and 6 bases at J, leaving 8 bases unmatched. The chain's CDR3 is CSFRQGLSGELFF. CDR3 DNA: TGCAGCTTCCGACAGGGGTTATCCGGGGAGCTGTTTTTT.

The CDR3 nucleotides are TGTGCTAGTGGTTTGAGACAGAACACTGAAGCTTTCTTT. Protein product: CASGLRQNTEAFF. J is TRBJ1-1 and V is TRBV12-5; D not certain. The V gene's germline CDR1 is LGHNT and CDR2 FRNRAP. This CDR3 comprises 13 residues. V lost 2 bases, J lost 1 base, and 5 bases lay in between.

V is TRBV7-8 and J is TRBJ1-1; tentative D call: TRBD1 (6 bases). Trimming removed 3 bases at V and 7 bases at J, with 12 bases between. The CDR3 covers 13 residues. Per germline, CDR1 SGHVS and CDR2 FQNEAQ. CDR3 in amino acids: CASSFSTGLEAFF. The CDR3 nucleotides are TGTGCCAGCAGCTTCTCGACAGGCCTTGAAGCTTTCTTT.

This chain uses TRBV29-1 with TRBJ2-7; D possibly matches TRBD1 or TRBD2 (5 bases each). This CDR3 comprises 12 residues. Per germline, CDR1 SQVTM and CDR2 ANQGSEA. The V gene lost 5 bases and the J gene lost 3 bases, with 11 bases spanning the gap. This chain's CDR3 is CSVQRGSYEQYF. Here the CDR3 DNA reads TGCAGCGTTCAGAGGGGCAGCTACGAGCAGTACTTC.

This clone was recorded many times. Within the sample, other DNA sequences also encode this same CDR3. This chain uses TRBV7-3 with TRBJ2-5; 12 bases fit TRBD2. The ends lost 3 bases at V and 5 bases at J; junction bases unmatched: 4. The CDR3 consists of 15 residues. CDR1 SGHTA and CDR2 FQGTGA come from the germline V gene. The chain's CDR3 is CASSLGLAGVETQYF. The CDR3 region has the DNA TGTGCCAGCAGCTTGGGACTAGCGGGTGTGGAGACCCAGTACTTC.

This clone was picked up a small number of times. The chain links TRBV18 to TRBJ2-2, with D tentatively TRBD2 (5 bases). Germline CDR1 reads KGHSH; CDR2 reads LQKENI. CDR3 length: 14 amino acids. Deletions cut 2 bases from V and 5 bases from J, with 9 bases between. The CDR3 spells CASSPDSGTGELFF. The CDR3 bases are TGTGCCAGCTCACCAGATTCGGGGACCGGGGAGCTGTTTTTT.

The V and J genes are TRBV6-1 and TRBJ2-2; 8 bases are shared with TRBD1. This CDR3 is built from 14 residues. Losses at the gene ends were 7 bases for V and 4 bases for J; bases not matched to a gene: 5. Germline CDR1 is MNHNS and CDR2 is SASEGT. CDR3 nucleotide sequence: TGTGCCAGCACCTTACAGGGGGGCACCGGGGAGCTGTTTTTT. This encodes CASTLQGGTGELFF.

V gene TRBV2 combines with J gene TRBJ2-4; TRBD2 aligns across 8 bases. Germline V gives CDR1 SNHLY, CDR2 FYNNEI. The V and J ends lost 4 bases and 0 bases, in that order; junction bases with no gene match: 8. This CDR3 has 17 residues. This CDR3 is CASSGQTSAIAKNIQYF. Written as DNA, the CDR3 is TGTGCCAGCAGTGGTCAGACTAGCGCTATAGCCAAAAACATTCAGTACTTC.

The V and J genes are TRBV10-3 and TRBJ2-6; no definite D call. This CDR3 contains 15 residues. V dropped 6 bases and J dropped 0 bases, with 9 bases sitting between them. Germline CDR1 reads ENHRY; CDR2 reads SYGVKD. The CDR3, as DNA: TGTGCCATCAGGGCGGCTCTCTCTGGGGCCAACGTCCTGACTTTC. Its translation: CAIRAALSGANVLTF.

The J gene is TRBJ1-2, the V gene TRBV10-3; 8 nucleotides line up with TRBD1. Germline CDR1 reads ENHRY; CDR2 reads SYGVKD. V was pared by 6 bases and J by 3 bases, with 6 bases of the junction left unmatched. The CDR3 extends over 14 amino acids. The CDR3 loop reads CAIREQGVDYGYTF. CDR3 nucleotides: TGTGCCATCAGGGAACAGGGGGTGGACTATGGCTACACCTTC.

The chain is built from TRBV5-1 and TRBJ1-2; maybe TRBD1 (5 bases). Germline lookup yields CDR1 SGHRS and CDR2 YFSETQ. This CDR3 spans 14 amino acids. The V and J ends lost 1 base and 3 bases respectively, with 10 bases between them. The CDR3 reads CASSLIGAYYGYTF. In DNA, the CDR3 is TGCGCCAGCAGCTTGATCGGGGCGTACTATGGCTACACCTTC.

For this clone: Other nucleotide sequences in the sample specify the same CDR3. The chain links TRBV27 to TRBJ2-7; a possible D gene is TRBD2 (5 bases). Deletions cut 3 bases from V and 6 bases from J, with 12 bases between. Per the germline V gene, CDR1 is MNHEY and CDR2 is SMNVEV (reference sequence). The CDR3 loop spans 13 amino acids. The CDR3 protein is CASSLHRAGEQYF. The DNA for the CDR3 is TGTGCCAGCAGTTTGCATAGGGCGGGCGAGCAGTACTTC.

The V gene is TRBV10-1, the J gene TRBJ2-3; 9 bases line up with TRBD2. The CDR3 extends over 17 amino acids. Germline CDR1 WNHNN, CDR2 SYGVQD (reference sequence). The V and J ends lost 3 bases and 3 bases, in that order; junction bases with no gene match: 10. The CDR3, as DNA: TGCGCCAGCAGTGAAGGCGCGGGAGGGTGGGGGACAGATACGCAGTATTTT. Protein: CASSEGAGGWGTDTQYF.

This clone appeared a single time. J is TRBJ2-1 and V is TRBV4-2, with TRBD2 matching 12 bases. Losses at the gene ends were 1 base for V and 0 bases for J; bases not matched to a gene: 10. The CDR3 contains 20 residues. The germline gives CDR1 LGHNA, CDR2 YNFKEQ. CDR3: CASSQAQASGGGSSYNEQFF. The CDR3 DNA reads as TGTGCCAGCAGCCAAGCCCAGGCTAGCGGGGGGGGCAGCTCCTACAATGAGCAGTTCTTC.

V and J are TRBV7-2 and TRBJ2-7; D may be TRBD2 (5 bases). The CDR3 length is 15 residues. CDR1 is SGHTA and CDR2 is FQGNSA in the germline V gene. The germline V and J ends were trimmed by 5 bases and 4 bases, with 18 bases remaining between them. CDR3 bases: TGTGCCAGCAGCCCTTCTTGGGAGAGATTATACGAGCAGTACTTC. Protein sequence: CASSPSWERLYEQYF.

This clone was picked up one time. The genes are TRBV7-3 and TRBJ2-2, with D hard to call. Germline V CDR1 and CDR2: SGHTA, FQGTGA. V lost 4 bases to trimming and J lost 7 bases, with 10 bases between them. CDR3 size: 13 residues. The CDR3 spells CASSSSPGGELFF. The CDR3 DNA sequence: TGTGCCAGCAGCTCATCCCCGGGCGGGGAGCTGTTTTTT.

CDR3 DNA: TGTGCCAGTAGTATGTCAGGGGGCGCGGTCGAGACCCAGTACTTC. Residues: CASSMSGGAVETQYF. The chain recombines TRBV19 with TRBJ2-5, with 8 bases lining up with TRBD1. V dropped 3 bases and J dropped 5; count of bases not matched to a gene: 8. The CDR3 length is 15 residues. Germline loops: CDR1 LNHDA, CDR2 SQIVND (reference sequence).

The genes are TRBV4-3 and TRBJ2-7; perhaps D is TRBD1 or TRBD2 (5 bases each). Germline lookup yields CDR1 LGHNA and CDR2 YSLEER. The CDR3 extends over 14 amino acids. V lost 4 bases to trimming and J lost 2 bases, with 12 bases between them. The CDR3 DNA reads as TGCGCCAGCAGCCGCCGACGAGGGGCCTACGAGCAGTACTTC. Translating gives CASSRRRGAYEQYF.

V is TRBV16 and J is TRBJ1-2; 7 bases match TRBD1. J lost 5 bases, V lost 4 bases, and 7 bases had no gene match. CDR3 length: 14 amino acids. The germline V gene encodes CDR1 KGHSY and CDR2 FQNENV. The CDR3, as DNA: TGTGCCAGCAGCCTAGACAGGGTTGGATATGGCTACACCTTC. Its translation: CASSLDRVGYGYTF. The entire variable domain, with the rest obtained from reference TRBV16 and TRBJ1-2, is as follows: GEEVAQTPKHLVRGEGQKAKLYCAPIKGHSYVFWYQQVLKNEFKFLISFQNENVFDETGMPKERFSAKCLPNSPCSLEIQATKLEDSAVYFCASSLDRVGYGYTFGSGTRLTVV.